The 32 T cell receptor beta chains below all came from one sample that was sequenced in a study of OX40 agonist ivuxolimab in advanced cancers. The method was immunoSEQ multiplex PCR; TCRdb's version includes in-frame clones alone and lacks a portion of them. The table shows tens of thousands of clones, with 82% occurring only once. The sequencing used CD4+ or CD8+ T cells sorted from blood, collected in a trial of the OX40 agonist ivuxolimab. These receptors were collected from an adult with an advanced solid tumor such as melanoma, head and neck, liver or kidney cancer.

The chain links TRBV5-1 to TRBJ2-5; D is unclear. The germline V gene encodes CDR1 SGHRS and CDR2 YFSETQ. The V gene lost 1 base and the J gene lost 2 bases, with 0 bases spanning the gap. This CDR3 comprises 11 residues. CDR3 amino acids: CASSLQETQYF. In DNA form, the CDR3 reads TGCGCCAGCAGCTTGCAAGAGACCCAGTACTTC.

The chain is built from TRBV6-5 and TRBJ1-2; TRBD1 matches at 7 bases. CDR3 length: 15 amino acids. Germline V gene data show CDR1 as MNHEY and CDR2 as SVGAGI. Trimming cost V 0 bases and J 6 bases; bases outside gene matches: 7. CDR3 in amino acids: CASSYSARGSDGYTF. As DNA, the CDR3 is TGTGCCAGCAGTTACTCGGCCAGGGGGAGCGATGGCTACACCTTC.

As concerns this clone: This could be a read error, since a much larger clone is one nucleotide away. J is TRBJ1-4 and V is TRBV4-2; D gene uncertain. The length of the CDR3 is 16 residues. CDR1 is LGHNA, CDR2 YNFKEQ, per germline. With 1 base removed from V and 2 bases from J, the gap between germline ends came to 11 bases. The CDR3, as DNA: TGTGCCAGCAGCCAAGTAAATGTAAGGACTAATGAAAAACTGTTTTTT. Amino acids: CASSQVNVRTNEKLFF.

The chain links TRBV9 to TRBJ2-3; D remains ambiguous. The V gene lost 6 bases and the J gene lost 0 bases, with 8 bases spanning the gap. Germline V gives CDR1 SGDLS, CDR2 YYNGEE. The CDR3 extends over 13 amino acids. CDR3 loop: CASTPISTDTQYF. CDR3 DNA: TGTGCCAGCACCCCGATTAGCACAGATACGCAGTATTTT.

The chain employs TRBV19 and TRBJ1-1, with a weak D call TRBD1 (6 bases). The V gene's germline CDR1 is LNHDA and CDR2 SQIVND (reference sequence). The CDR3 covers 13 residues. The V gene lost 6 bases and the J gene lost 4 bases, with 12 bases spanning the gap. CDR3: CASRDRRGTEAFF. The CDR3 coding sequence is TGTGCCAGTAGAGACAGGCGGGGCACTGAAGCTTTCTTT.

The chain employs TRBV7-9 and TRBJ1-1, with 11 nucleotides matching TRBD1. The CDR3 totals 15 residues. Trimming at V came to 1 base and at J to 6 bases, leaving 4 bases not matched to a gene. Germline CDR1 is SEHNR and CDR2 is FQNEAQ (reference sequence). The CDR3 is CASSLGGQGGSEAFF. The DNA for the CDR3 is TGTGCCAGCAGCTTAGGGGGACAGGGGGGATCTGAAGCTTTCTTT.

The chain joins TRBV5-1 to TRBJ2-1; 7 nucleotides line up with TRBD1. The V gene end was trimmed by 0 bases and the J gene end by 8 bases; junction bases not matched to a gene: 2. Germline CDR1 is SGHRS and CDR2 is YFSETQ. The CDR3 totals 13 residues. CDR3: CASSLDRGDEQFF. Written as DNA, the CDR3 is TGCGCCAGCAGCTTGGACAGGGGTGATGAGCAGTTCTTC.

The genes are TRBV5-8 and TRBJ1-2; no clear D gene. CDR1 and CDR2 (germline): SGHTS, YDEGEE. The length of the CDR3 is 15 residues. V was shortened by 4 bases and J by 4 bases, with 17 bases between the two germline ends. The CDR3 nucleotides are TGTGCCAGCAGCCAAGACCCGAGGGAAGGCTATGGCTACACCTTC. Protein: CASSQDPREGYGYTF.

This clone was recorded a few times. The chain employs TRBV18 and TRBJ1-1, with unresolved D. The V and J ends lost 6 bases and 8 bases respectively, with 13 bases between them. Looked up from germline, CDR1 is KGHSH and CDR2 is LQKENI. This CDR3 is 12 amino acids long. The CDR3: CASSPVKEEAFF. The CDR3 DNA follows: TGTGCCAGCTCCCCGGTGAAGGAAGAAGCTTTCTTT.

The chain joins TRBV27 to TRBJ1-1; TRBD1 aligns across 9 bases. Trimming at V came to 3 bases and at J to 0 bases, leaving 5 bases not matched to a gene. There are 16 residues in the CDR3. The V gene's germline CDR1 is MNHEY and CDR2 SMNVEV (reference sequence). The chain's CDR3 is CASSFNRGLLNTEAFF. In DNA form, the CDR3 reads TGTGCCAGCAGTTTTAACAGGGGGCTTCTGAACACTGAAGCTTTCTTT.

The V call is TRBV4-1, the J call TRBJ1-1; unclear D gene. Germline V lookup: CDR1 MGHRA, CDR2 YSYEKL. Deletions cut 0 bases from V and 0 bases from J, with 5 bases between. The CDR3 totals 14 residues. The CDR3 sequence: CASSQESLNTEAFF. Written as DNA, the CDR3 is TGCGCCAGCAGCCAAGAAAGCCTGAACACTGAAGCTTTCTTT.

The genes are TRBV7-2 and TRBJ2-1; the match to TRBD2 covers 9 bases. The V gene's germline CDR1 is SGHTA and CDR2 FQGNSA. The CDR3 totals 14 residues. V lost 6 bases, J lost 2 bases, and 2 bases stayed unmatched. CDR3 protein: CASRSGGTYNEQFF. The CDR3 bases are TGTGCCAGCAGGAGCGGGGGGACCTACAATGAGCAGTTCTTC.

The J gene is TRBJ1-3, the V gene TRBV4-1; 8 bases line up with TRBD1. Germline CDR1 reads MGHRA; CDR2 reads YSYEKL. The CDR3 contains 17 residues. Trimming at V came to 4 bases and at J to 4 bases, leaving 12 bases not matched to a gene. In nucleotides, the CDR3 is TGCGCCAGCAGCCGACAGGGGTTGGTTGCGGGAGGAAACACCATATATTTT. Protein: CASSRQGLVAGGNTIYF.

This clone occurred a few times. The chain links TRBV9 to TRBJ2-2, with TRBD1 identical over 7 bases. The V segment lost 4 bases and the J segment 5 bases; nucleotides outside the gene matches: 11. The CDR3 has 16 amino acids. Germline CDR1 is SGDLS and CDR2 is YYNGEE. The CDR3 loop reads CASSFRQGEGTGELFF. CDR3 DNA: TGTGCCAGCAGCTTCCGACAGGGCGAAGGGACCGGGGAGCTGTTTTTT. The full variable domain, in which reference TRBV9 and TRBJ2-2 provide the parts outside the CDR3, is DSGVTQTPKHLITATGQRVTLRCSPRSGDLSVYWYQQSLDQGLQFLIQYYNGEERAKGNILERFSAQQFPDLHSELNLSSLELGDSALYFCASSFRQGEGTGELFFGEGSRLTVL.

The rearrangement uses TRBV30 and TRBJ2-7, with 8 bases identical to TRBD2. The V gene's germline CDR1 is GTSNPN and CDR2 SVGIG (reference sequence). Trimming at V came to 2 bases and at J to 3 bases, leaving 12 bases not matched to a gene. CDR3 length equals 16 residues. The CDR3 sequence is CAWSSGRAGGNYEQYF. The CDR3 nucleotides read TGTGCCTGGAGTTCCGGGAGGGCAGGTGGAAACTACGAGCAGTACTTC.

V usage is TRBV27 and J usage is TRBJ1-1; 7 nucleotides line up with TRBD1. From germline, CDR1 is MNHEY and CDR2 SMNVEV (reference sequence). V trimming: 7 bases; J trimming: 1 base; junction bases outside the gene matches: 6. The CDR3 totals 14 residues. The DNA for the CDR3 is TGTGCCAGCACCTCGGGGACAGCGAACACTGAAGCTTTCTTT. The encoded protein is CASTSGTANTEAFF.

V and J are TRBV11-2 and TRBJ2-3; 8 bases fit TRBD2. Trimming removed 5 bases from V and 5 bases from J; junction bases left unmatched: 9. CDR3 length: 15 residues. Germline CDR1 reads SGHAT; CDR2 reads FQNNGV. CDR3 amino acids: CASSPRGGGLDTQYF. The DNA of the CDR3 is TGTGCCAGCAGCCCGAGGGGCGGGGGGCTAGATACGCAGTATTTT. The full variable domain, in which reference TRBV11-2 and TRBJ2-3 provide the parts outside the CDR3, is EAGVAQSPRYKIIEKRQSVAFWCNPISGHATLYWYQQILGQGPKLLIQFQNNGVVDDSQLPKDRFSAERLKGVDSTLKIQPAKLEDSAVYLCASSPRGGGLDTQYFGPGTRLTVL.

This clone was found once. This sequence joins TRBV5-1 and TRBJ1-1; D is perhaps TRBD1 (5 bases). Trimming removed 4 bases from V and 1 base from J, with 17 bases in between. The CDR3 length is 16 residues. Germline CDR1 is SGHRS and CDR2 is YFSETQ. CDR3 loop: CASSPSPDTWNTEAFF. In nucleotides, the CDR3 is TGCGCCAGCAGCCCCTCCCCGGACACCTGGAACACTGAAGCTTTCTTT.

The chain recombines TRBV7-8 with TRBJ1-1, with D uncertain. CDR1 is SGHVS and CDR2 is FQNEAQ in the germline V gene. This CDR3 comprises 14 residues. V dropped 3 bases and J dropped 0 bases, with 8 bases sitting between them. The CDR3 DNA follows: TGTGCCAGCAGCTTGACCCCAGTGAACACTGAAGCTTTCTTT. Protein sequence: CASSLTPVNTEAFF.

The chain recombines TRBV11-2 with TRBJ2-1; 15 nucleotides agree with TRBD2. The CDR3 is 16 residues long. CDR1 SGHAT and CDR2 FQNNGV come from the germline V gene. The V gene end was trimmed by 5 bases and the J gene end by 10 bases; junction bases not matched to a gene: 9. CDR3 DNA: TGTGCCAGCAGCCCTGGGACTAGCGGGGGGCCGAGGGAGCAGTTCTTC. Translating gives CASSPGTSGGPREQFF.

The rearrangement joins TRBV27 to TRBJ1-2, with TRBD1 matching over 8 bases. The CDR3 totals 16 residues. J was trimmed by 4 bases and V by 1 base; bases with no gene match: 8. The germline V gene encodes CDR1 MNHEY and CDR2 SMNVEV (reference sequence). The CDR3 DNA follows: TGTGCCAGCAGTTTATTTGCGGACAGGGTAATCTATGGCTACACCTTC. It codes for CASSLFADRVIYGYTF.

The chain links TRBV6-5 to TRBJ1-6; D remains unclear. Germline loops: CDR1 MNHEY, CDR2 SVGAGI. This CDR3 is 13 amino acids long. Trimming took off 6 bases at V and 9 bases at J, with 12 bases between the two ends. This CDR3 is CASSPNRVSPLHF. CDR3 coding DNA: TGTGCCAGCAGCCCCAATCGAGTTTCACCCCTCCACTTT.

The rearrangement uses TRBV27 and TRBJ1-2; D uncertain. CDR1 is MNHEY and CDR2 is SMNVEV in the germline V gene (reference sequence). V was pared by 3 bases and J by 6 bases, with 14 bases between. This CDR3 has 14 amino acids. The CDR3 sequence: CASSFAPGGDGYTF. CDR3 DNA sequence: TGTGCCAGCAGTTTTGCTCCGGGCGGGGATGGCTACACCTTC.

V is TRBV5-1 and J is TRBJ2-3, with D hard to call. V lost 5 bases and J lost 0, with 13 bases in between. CDR1 and CDR2 from the germline V gene are SGHRS and YFSETQ. The CDR3 contains 15 residues. The CDR3 protein is CASRATRASTDTQYF. CDR3 coding DNA: TGCGCCAGCAGGGCAACAAGGGCTAGCACAGATACGCAGTATTTT.

This clone is medium-sized. This chain connects TRBV7-2 to TRBJ2-7; D assignment may be TRBD1 or TRBD2 (7 bases each). The V end was cut by 5 bases, the J end by 3 bases, with 17 bases between. The CDR3 totals 15 residues. CDR1 and CDR2 (germline): SGHTA, FQGNSA. CDR3 in amino acids: CASSPGGAGGYEQYF. In DNA, the CDR3 is TGTGCCAGCAGCCCAGGGGGGGCCGGGGGCTACGAGCAGTACTTC.

V and J are TRBV11-3 and TRBJ2-2; 8 positions agree with TRBD2. Trimming removed 6 bases from V and 4 bases from J; junction bases left unmatched: 4. This CDR3 contains 14 residues. Looked up from germline, CDR1 is SGHNT and CDR2 is YENEEA. The CDR3 region is CASSWTSRTGELFF. The CDR3 bases are TGTGCCAGCAGTTGGACTAGCCGCACCGGGGAGCTGTTTTTT.

V is TRBV19 and J is TRBJ2-5; D unresolved. The CDR3 has 12 residues. The V gene's germline CDR1 is LNHDA and CDR2 SQIVND (reference sequence). Trimming left V 9 bases short and J 2 bases short, with 10 bases between. The CDR3 region is CASSVGQETQYF. The CDR3 DNA sequence: TGTGCCAGCAGCGTGGGGCAAGAGACCCAGTACTTC.

The chain links TRBV2 to TRBJ2-3; D is possibly TRBD1 (6 bases). The germline V and J ends were trimmed by 5 bases and 5 bases, with 8 bases remaining between them. Germline V gene lookup returns CDR1 SNHLY and CDR2 FYNNEI. The CDR3 has 12 residues. The CDR3 loop reads CASSSGVDTQYF. The CDR3, as DNA: TGTGCCAGCAGTTCAGGGGTAGATACGCAGTATTTT.

The chain couples TRBV7-9 to TRBJ1-1; maybe TRBD1 (5 bases). V lost 3 bases and J lost 7, with 9 bases in between. The CDR3 covers 12 residues. Germline lookup yields CDR1 SEHNR and CDR2 FQNEAQ (reference sequence). CDR3 in amino acids: CASSFGGVEAFF. CDR3 nucleotides: TGTGCCAGCAGCTTCGGAGGGGTTGAAGCTTTCTTT. The entire variable domain, with the rest obtained from reference TRBV7-9 and TRBJ1-1, is as follows: DTGVSQNPRHKITKRGQNVTFRCDPISEHNRLYWYRQTLGQGPEFLTYFQNEAQLEKSRLLSDRFSAERPKGSFSTLEIQRTEQGDSAMYLCASSFGGVEAFFGQGTRLTVV.

The CDR3 here is CASRKSRGRGQPQHF. CDR3 nucleotide sequence: TGTGCCAGCAGAAAATCTAGGGGACGAGGCCAGCCCCAGCATTTT. The genes are TRBV6-5 and TRBJ1-5; a weak D match, TRBD1 (5 bases). The ends were cut back, 6 bases at V and 7 bases at J, with 19 bases in the middle. Per the germline V gene, CDR1 is MNHEY and CDR2 is SVGAGI. This CDR3 has 15 residues.

The gene calls are TRBV5-4 and TRBJ1-1, with D hard to call. V was clipped by 0 bases and J by 10 bases, with 10 bases between them. Germline values: CDR1 SGHNT, CDR2 YYREEE (reference sequence). CDR3 size: 12 residues. CDR3 residues: CASSLDGRGAFF. For the CDR3, the DNA is TGTGCCAGCAGCTTGGACGGACGGGGAGCTTTCTTT.

On this clone itself: Likely a read error: the CDR3 ends without its conserved phenylalanine or tryptophan. In DNA, the CDR3 is TGCGCCAGCAGCCAAACAGGGGGAAATCAGCCCCAGCATCTT. This translates into CASSQTGGNQPQHL. The chain uses TRBV5-1 and TRBJ1-5; TRBD1 matches 8 bases. Unmatched junction bases numbered 4, after V lost 4 bases and J lost 4 bases. CDR1 is SGHRS, CDR2 YFSETQ, per germline. CDR3 length: 14 residues.